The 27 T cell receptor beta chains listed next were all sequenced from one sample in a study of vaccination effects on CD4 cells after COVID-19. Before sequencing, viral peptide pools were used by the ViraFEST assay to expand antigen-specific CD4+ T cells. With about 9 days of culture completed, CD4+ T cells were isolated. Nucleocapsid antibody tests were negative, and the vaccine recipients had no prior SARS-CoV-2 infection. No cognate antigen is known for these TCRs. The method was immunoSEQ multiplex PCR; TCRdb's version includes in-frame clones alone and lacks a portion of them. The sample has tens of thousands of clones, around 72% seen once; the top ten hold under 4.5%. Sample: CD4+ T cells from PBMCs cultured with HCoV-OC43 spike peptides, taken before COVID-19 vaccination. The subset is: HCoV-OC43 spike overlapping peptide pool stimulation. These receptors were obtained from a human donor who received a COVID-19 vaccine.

In DNA form, the CDR3 reads TGTGCCAGCAGCCAGTTTCTGAACGTCGTCGGGGAGCTGTTTTTT. Its protein is CASSQFLNVVGELFF. The rearrangement links TRBV3-1 (or the pseudogene TRBV3-2) to TRBJ2-2; D gene ambiguous. Germline values: CDR1 LGHDT, CDR2 YNNKEL (reference sequence). This CDR3 has 15 residues. V lost 3 bases, J lost 7 bases, and 15 bases lay in between.

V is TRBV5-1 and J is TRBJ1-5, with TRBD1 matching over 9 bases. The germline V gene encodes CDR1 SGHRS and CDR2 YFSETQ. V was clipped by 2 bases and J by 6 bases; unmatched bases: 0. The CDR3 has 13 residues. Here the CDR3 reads CASSLQGAQPQHF. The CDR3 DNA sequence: TGCGCCAGCAGCTTACAGGGGGCTCAGCCCCAGCATTTT.

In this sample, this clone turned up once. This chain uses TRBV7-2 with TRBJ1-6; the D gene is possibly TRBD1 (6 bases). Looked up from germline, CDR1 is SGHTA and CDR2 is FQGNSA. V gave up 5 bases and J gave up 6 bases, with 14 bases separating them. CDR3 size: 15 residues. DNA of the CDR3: TGTGCCAGCAGCACCAAGACAGGTTTTAATTCACCCCTCCACTTT. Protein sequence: CASSTKTGFNSPLHF.

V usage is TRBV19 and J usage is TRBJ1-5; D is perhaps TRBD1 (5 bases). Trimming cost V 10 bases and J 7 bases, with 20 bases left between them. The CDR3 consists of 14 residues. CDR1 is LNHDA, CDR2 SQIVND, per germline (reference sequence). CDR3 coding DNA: TGTGCCACTCTTAAGTCGGGGGGTGGACAGCCCCAGCATTTT. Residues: CATLKSGGGQPQHF.

The CDR3 region has the DNA TGTGCCAGCAGCGTAGTTTCAGGGTCTGGGGAGCTGTTTTTT. This gives the protein CASSVVSGSGELFF. The gene calls are TRBV9 and TRBJ2-2; D perhaps matches TRBD1 (5 bases). V was trimmed by 0 bases and J by 8 bases, leaving 11 bases between them. Germline V gene data show CDR1 as SGDLS and CDR2 as YYNGEE. The CDR3 has 14 residues.

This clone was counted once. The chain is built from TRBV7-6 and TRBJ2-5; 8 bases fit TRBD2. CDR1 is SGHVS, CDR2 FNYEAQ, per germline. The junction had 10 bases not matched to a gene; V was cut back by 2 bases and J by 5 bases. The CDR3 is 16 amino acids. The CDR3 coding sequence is TGTGCCAGCAGCTTATCGGTAGCGGGGTTTAGTGAGACCCAGTACTTC. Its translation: CASSLSVAGFSETQYF.

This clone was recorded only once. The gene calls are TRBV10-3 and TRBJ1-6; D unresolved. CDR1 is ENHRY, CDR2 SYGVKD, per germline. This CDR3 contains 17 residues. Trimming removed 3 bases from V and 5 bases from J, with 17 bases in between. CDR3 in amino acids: CAISDVWNIVDNSPLHF. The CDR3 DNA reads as TGTGCCATCAGTGATGTTTGGAACATCGTGGATAATTCACCCCTCCACTTT.

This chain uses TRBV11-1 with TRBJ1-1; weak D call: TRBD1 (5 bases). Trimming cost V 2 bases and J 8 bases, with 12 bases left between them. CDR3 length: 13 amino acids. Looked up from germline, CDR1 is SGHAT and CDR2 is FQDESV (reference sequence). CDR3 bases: TGTGCCAGCAGCTTACTAAAGGGGATGGAAGCTTTCTTT. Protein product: CASSLLKGMEAFF.

The CDR3 DNA reads as TGTGCTAGTGGCGCGACTAGCTGGTACCAAGAGACCCAGTACTTC. This encodes CASGATSWYQETQYF. The chain links TRBV12-5 to TRBJ2-5, with 7 positions matching TRBD2. Germline V lookup: CDR1 LGHNT, CDR2 FRNRAP. The J segment lost 0 bases and the V segment lost 6 bases, leaving 7 bases of the junction unmatched. The CDR3 runs to 15 residues. Supplemented by reference TRBV12-5 and TRBJ2-5, the full variable domain reads DARVTQTPRHKVTEMGQEVTMRCQPILGHNTVFWYRQTMMQGLELLAYFRNRAPLDDSGMPKDRFSAEMPDATLATLKIQPSEPRDSAVYFCASGATSWYQETQYFGPGTRLLVL.

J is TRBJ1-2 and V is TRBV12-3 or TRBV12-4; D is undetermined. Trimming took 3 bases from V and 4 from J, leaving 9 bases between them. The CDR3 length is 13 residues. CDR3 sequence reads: CASSFGQSYGYTF. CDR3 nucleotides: TGTGCCAGCAGTTTCGGGCAATCCTATGGCTACACCTTC.

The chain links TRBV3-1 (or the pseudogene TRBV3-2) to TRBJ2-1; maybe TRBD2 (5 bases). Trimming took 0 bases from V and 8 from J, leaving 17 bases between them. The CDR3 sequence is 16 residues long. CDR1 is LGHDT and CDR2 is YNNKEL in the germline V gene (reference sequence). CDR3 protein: CASSQEGVLDGDEQFF. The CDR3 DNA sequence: TGTGCCAGCAGCCAAGAGGGAGTCCTCGATGGGGATGAGCAGTTCTTC.

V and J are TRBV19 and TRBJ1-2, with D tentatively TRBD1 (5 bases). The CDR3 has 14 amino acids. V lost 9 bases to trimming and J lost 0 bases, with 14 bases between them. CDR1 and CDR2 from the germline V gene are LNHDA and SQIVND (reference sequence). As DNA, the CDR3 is TGTGCCAGCCGGACGGGGGTGGCTAACTATGGCTACACCTTC. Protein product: CASRTGVANYGYTF.

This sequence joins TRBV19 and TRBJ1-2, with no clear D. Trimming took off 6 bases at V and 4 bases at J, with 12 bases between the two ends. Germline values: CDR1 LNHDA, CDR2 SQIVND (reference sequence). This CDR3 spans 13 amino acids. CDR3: CASRDRQLYGYTF. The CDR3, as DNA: TGTGCCAGTAGAGATCGGCAGCTCTATGGCTACACCTTC.

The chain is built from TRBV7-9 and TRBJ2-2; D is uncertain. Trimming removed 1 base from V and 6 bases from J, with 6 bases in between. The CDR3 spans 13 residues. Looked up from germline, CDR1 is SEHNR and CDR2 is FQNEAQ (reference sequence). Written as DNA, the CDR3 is TGTGCCAGCAGCTTAGAAGGGTCCGGGGAGCTGTTTTTT. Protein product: CASSLEGSGELFF. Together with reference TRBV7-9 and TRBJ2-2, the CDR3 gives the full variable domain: DTGVSQNPRHKITKRGQNVTFRCDPISEHNRLYWYRQTLGQGPEFLTYFQNEAQLEKSRLLSDRFSAERPKGSFSTLEIQRTEQGDSAMYLCASSLEGSGELFFGEGSRLTVL.

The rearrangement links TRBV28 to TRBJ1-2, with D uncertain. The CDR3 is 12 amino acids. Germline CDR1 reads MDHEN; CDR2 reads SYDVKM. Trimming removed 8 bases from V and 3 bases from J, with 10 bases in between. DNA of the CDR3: TGTGCCAGCCGCCGGGATTACTATGGCTACACCTTC. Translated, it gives CASRRDYYGYTF.

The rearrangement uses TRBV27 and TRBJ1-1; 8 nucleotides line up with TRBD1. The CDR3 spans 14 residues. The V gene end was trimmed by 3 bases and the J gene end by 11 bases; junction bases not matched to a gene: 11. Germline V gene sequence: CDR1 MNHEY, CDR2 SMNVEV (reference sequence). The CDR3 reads CASSFTPGQGRAFF. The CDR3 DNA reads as TGTGCCAGCAGTTTTACCCCCGGACAGGGCCGGGCTTTCTTT.

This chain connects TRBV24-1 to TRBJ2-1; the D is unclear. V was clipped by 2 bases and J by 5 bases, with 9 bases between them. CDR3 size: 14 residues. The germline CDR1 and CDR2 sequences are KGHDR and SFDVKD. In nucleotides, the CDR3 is TGTGCCACCAGTGATTACCGCGTCCACAATGAGCAGTTCTTC. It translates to CATSDYRVHNEQFF.

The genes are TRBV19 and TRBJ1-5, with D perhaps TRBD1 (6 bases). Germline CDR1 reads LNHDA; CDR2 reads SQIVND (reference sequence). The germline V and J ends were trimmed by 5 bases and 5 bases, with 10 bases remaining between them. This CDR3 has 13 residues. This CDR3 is CASSWPGDQPQHF. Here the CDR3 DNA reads TGTGCCAGTAGTTGGCCAGGGGATCAGCCCCAGCATTTT.

The CDR3 protein is CATSDPTPLAGVETQYF. CDR3 nucleotide sequence: TGTGCCACCAGTGATCCGACCCCACTAGCGGGGGTCGAGACCCAGTACTTC. The chain combines TRBV24-1 with TRBJ2-5; the match to TRBD2 covers 11 bases. V shed 3 bases, J shed 5 bases, and the junction held 10 bases outside the gene matches. This CDR3 is 17 amino acids long. Germline V gene data show CDR1 as KGHDR and CDR2 as SFDVKD.

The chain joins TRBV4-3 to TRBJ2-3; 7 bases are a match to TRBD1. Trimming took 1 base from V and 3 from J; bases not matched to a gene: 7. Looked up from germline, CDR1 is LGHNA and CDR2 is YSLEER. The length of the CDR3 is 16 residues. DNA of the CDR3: TGCGCCAGCAGCCAAGGACGACAGGGTTGGACAGATACGCAGTATTTT. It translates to CASSQGRQGWTDTQYF.

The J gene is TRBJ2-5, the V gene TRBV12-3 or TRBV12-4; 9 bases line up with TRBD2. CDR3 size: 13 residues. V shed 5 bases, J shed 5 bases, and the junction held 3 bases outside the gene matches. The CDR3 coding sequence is TGTGCCAGCAGTGGGACTAGCCTGGAGACCCAGTACTTC. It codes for CASSGTSLETQYF.

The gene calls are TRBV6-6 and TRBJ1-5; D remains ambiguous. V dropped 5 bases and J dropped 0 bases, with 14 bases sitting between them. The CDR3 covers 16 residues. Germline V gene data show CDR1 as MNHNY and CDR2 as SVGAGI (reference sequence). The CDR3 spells CASSRSSGNSNQPQHF. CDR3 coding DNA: TGTGCCAGCAGTCGCAGTTCGGGGAATAGCAATCAGCCCCAGCATTTT.

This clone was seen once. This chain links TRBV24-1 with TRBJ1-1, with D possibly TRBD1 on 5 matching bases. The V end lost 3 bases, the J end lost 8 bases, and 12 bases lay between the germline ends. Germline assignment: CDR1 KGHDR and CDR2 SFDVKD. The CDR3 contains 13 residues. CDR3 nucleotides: TGTGCCACCAGTGATAGGGGCCGAAGGGAAGCTTTCTTT. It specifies CATSDRGRREAFF.

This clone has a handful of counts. The CDR3 protein is CASSLDAGLAFF. The CDR3 DNA reads as TGTGCCAGCAGCTTAGACGCGGGACTTGCTTTCTTT. This rearrangement joins TRBV7-2 to TRBJ1-1; D might be TRBD1 (5 bases). The CDR3 length is 12 residues. Trimming pared 1 base from V and 11 bases from J, leaving 11 bases between. The germline gives CDR1 SGHTA, CDR2 FQGNSA.

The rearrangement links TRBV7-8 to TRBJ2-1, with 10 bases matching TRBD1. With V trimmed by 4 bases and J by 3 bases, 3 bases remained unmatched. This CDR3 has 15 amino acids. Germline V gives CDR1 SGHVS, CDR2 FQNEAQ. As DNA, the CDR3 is TGTGCCAGCAGCTCCGGGACAGGGGTCTACAATGAGCAGTTCTTC. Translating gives CASSSGTGVYNEQFF.

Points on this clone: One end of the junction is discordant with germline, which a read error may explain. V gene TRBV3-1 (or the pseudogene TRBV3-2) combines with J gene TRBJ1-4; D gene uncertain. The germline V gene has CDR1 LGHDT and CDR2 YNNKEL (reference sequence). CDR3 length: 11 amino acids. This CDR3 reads CASSQIGATHF. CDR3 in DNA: TGTGCCAGCAGCCAAATCGGAGCTACCCACTTT.

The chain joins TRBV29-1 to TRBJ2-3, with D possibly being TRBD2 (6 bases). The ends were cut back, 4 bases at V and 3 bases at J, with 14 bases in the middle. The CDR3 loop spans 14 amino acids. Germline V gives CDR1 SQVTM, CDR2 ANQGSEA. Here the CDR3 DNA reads TGCAGCGTTGTGCGGGGTACGAAGACAGATACGCAGTATTTT. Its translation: CSVVRGTKTDTQYF.